Reported below is one T cell receptor (beta chain). Its binding antigen is unknown. The record has no base qualities; no much larger clone is one base away. Using the deep immunoSEQ assay, TCR CDR3 regions were amplified from genomic DNA by multiplex PCR. Genomic DNA extracted from each cell subset was distributed evenly over all wells of several immunoSEQ 96-well plates, and each plate served as one replicate. For sorted subsets, roughly 200 ng of genomic DNA, equivalent to tens of thousands of T cell genomes, went into each replicate PCR. Purified libraries were quantified with a Qubit 3.0 fluorometer, sized on a Bioanalyzer 2100, and re-quantified with the KAPA Library Quantification kit. Every immunoSEQ 96-well plate was sequenced on a dedicated single-read 150-cycle Illumina NextSeq 550 flow cell. Regarding the original processing steps: Because the immunoSEQ output held only junctional sequences and lacked quality scores, the filtering could not match the filtering applied to full-length reads. Sequences were annotated with PyIR, a Python wrapper for IgBLAST v1.9, using IMGT germline references to assign V/J genes and CDR3. Any read was removed if the V/J assignment was weak (E-value above 1e-6), the CDR3 was missing, or the read contained stop codons, out-of-frame junctions, or ambiguous translated residues. A V3J clonotype was defined by an identical inferred V gene, J gene, and CDR3 amino acid sequence. Percentage overlap between repertoires was calculated by dividing the number of shared unique clonotypes by the size of the smaller repertoire. Richness of each repertoire was evaluated using RTK rarefaction, the Chao1 estimator, and Recon v2.1 estimates of unobserved clonotypes. Generation probabilities were computed with OLGA for all TCRbeta clonotypes obtained by the gDNA method from several donors. The table comes from immuneACCESS by way of TCRdb, which keeps in-frame sequences with V and J called. Part of the clones is missing from these tables; in studies checked, under half for an unresolved V gene and the rest for unknown reasons. The DNA gave D and trimming, while V, J and clone size come from that table. The sample table holds roughly 1,800,000 clones, of which about 95% were seen once. The ten largest make up 0.95% to 1.5% of the sample.

For the CD8 naive samples, CD45RO-negative cells were positively selected for CCR7, yielding a CD45RA+CCR7+ population from which TemRA cells were excluded. Healthy HIV-negative adults with no recently reported acute infections or vaccinations were included as donors. Every donor was a Caucasian adult residing in Nashville, Tennessee, USA. Blood was obtained by leukapheresis, after which PBMCs were separated by Ficoll-Histopaque density gradient centrifugation and cryopreserved in liquid nitrogen vapor phase. Analytical flow cytometry was used to check the purity and quantity of every magnetically sorted T cell population. Each sorted fraction had its genomic DNA isolated and then quantified by UV absorbance on a Nanodrop 2000c. These data belong to a study of shared clonotypes between healthy human individuals (TCRdb year 2020). Some background on the complete study: Two women and three men aged 18 to 49 years were included in the cohort. Between about 0.85 and 9.5 billion PBMCs per donor were obtained by leukapheresis. For each donor, three plates each were used for CD4 naive and CD4 memory, two plates were used for CD8 naive, and one plate was used for CD8 memory. Blood TCR repertoires of five healthy adults were deeply sequenced to estimate repertoire size and the extent of clonotype sharing between individuals. Different laboratories and diverse techniques were used to prepare libraries and sequence TCR repertoires, to increase sequencing depth and limit assay-specific biases.

What the research found in general, with its limitations: Naive subsets generally had larger estimated clonotype richness than memory subsets did. Rarefaction of sorted-subset datasets indicated incomplete sequencing despite the large sequencing depth. The genetic and exposure-history diversity represented was limited by the small number of donors. Pairwise subsampling led to the expectation that sequencing depth would affect the degree of clonotype sharing among donors. When a few donors were compared, the shared fraction of clonotypes was about 5.2% for naive CD4, about 4% for naive CD8, more than 2% for memory CD4, and 0.4% for memory CD8. Only blood was sampled, and tissue TCR repertoires likely differ from those in blood. Compared with non-shared clonotypes, clonotypes shared by all four sorted-subset donors had higher generation probabilities.

This receptor was obtained from a young man in good health. The sequencing input was naive CD8+ T cells sorted from blood. What the cell subset or site label conveys for this sample: CD45RA+CCR7+.

The bases are TGTGCCAGCAGCAAAGGCGCTGGACAGGGTAGGATTGGAAACACCATATATTTT. Translated, this is CASSKGAGQGRIGNTIYF. In this chain, TRBV21-1 is recombined with TRBJ1-3; whether TRBD1, the table's D call, matches the DNA was not checked. TRBV21-1 is a documented pseudogene. Measured from the cysteine to the phenylalanine, the CDR3 is 18 residues long. Only the CDR3 region is kept as DNA, spanning 54 bases read in frame from base 1.